This record concerns one TCR beta chain sequence. These data belong to a study of OX40 agonist ivuxolimab in advanced cancers. CDR3 length: 15 residues. From germline, CDR1 is LNHDA and CDR2 SQIVND (reference sequence). Trimming cost V 8 bases and J 4 bases, with 20 bases left between them. Using immunoSEQ multiplex PCR, the repertoire was profiled, and TCRdb retains in-frame clones only, with some absent. Of around 40,000 clones detected, roughly 86% appear once; the ten largest clones hold about 15%. The rearrangement uses TRBV19 and TRBJ1-1; D perhaps matches TRBD1 (5 bases). The clonotype originates from an adult with an advanced solid tumor such as melanoma, head and neck, liver or kidney cancer. The material sequenced was CD4+ or CD8+ T cells sorted from blood, taken in a trial of the OX40 agonist ivuxolimab. The CDR3 nucleotides read TGTGCCAGTTTCGCAGGGCGACTTGGGGGCACTGAAGCTTTCTTT. Protein product: CASFAGRLGGTEAFF.